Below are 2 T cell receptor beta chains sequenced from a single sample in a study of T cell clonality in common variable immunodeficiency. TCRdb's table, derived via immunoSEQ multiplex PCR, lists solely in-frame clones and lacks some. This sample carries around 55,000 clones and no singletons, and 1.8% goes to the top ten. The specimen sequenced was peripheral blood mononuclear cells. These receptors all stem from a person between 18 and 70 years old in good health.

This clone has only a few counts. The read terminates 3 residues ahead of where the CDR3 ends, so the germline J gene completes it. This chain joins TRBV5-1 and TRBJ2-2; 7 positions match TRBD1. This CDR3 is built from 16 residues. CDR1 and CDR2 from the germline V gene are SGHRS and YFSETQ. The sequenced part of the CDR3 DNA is TGCGCCAGCAGCAATCGTGGGACAGTCAATAATTCACCG. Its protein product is CASSNRGTVNNSP. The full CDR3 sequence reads CASSNRGTVNNSPLFF.

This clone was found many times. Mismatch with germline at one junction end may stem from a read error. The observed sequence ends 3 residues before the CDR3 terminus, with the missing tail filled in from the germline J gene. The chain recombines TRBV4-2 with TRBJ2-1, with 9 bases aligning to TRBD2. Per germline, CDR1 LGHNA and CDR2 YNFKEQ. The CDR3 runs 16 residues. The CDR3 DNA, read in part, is TGCGCCAGCAGCCAAGATATGGGACTAGCATACAATGAG. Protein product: CASSQDMGLAYNE. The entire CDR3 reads CASSQDMGLAYNEQFF.